This T cell receptor beta chain was retrieved from a study of shared clonotypes between healthy human individuals (dated by TCRdb to about 2020). Regarding the research as a whole: A couple of women and a few men aged 18 to 49 years were included in the cohort. To estimate repertoire size and how much clonotypes are shared between individuals, the study performed deep sequencing of blood TCR repertoires from roughly five healthy adults. Libraries were prepared and TCR repertoires were sequenced by different laboratories using diverse techniques, in order to increase sequencing depth and limit assay-specific biases. Between about 0.9 and 9 billion PBMCs per donor were obtained by leukapheresis. For each donor, CD4 naive and CD4 memory were each given three plates, CD8 naive was given two plates, and CD8 memory was given one plate.

Points the paper makes about the study in general: Sampling was limited to blood, and TCR repertoires in tissue likely differ from TCR repertoires in blood. Pairwise subsampling indicated that sequencing depth was expected to affect the degree of clonotype sharing among donors. Across four donors, approximately 5% of naive CD4, 3% to 3.5% of naive CD8, under 2.5% of memory CD4, and around 0.4% of memory CD8 clonotypes were shared. Incomplete sequencing was indicated by rarefaction of sorted-subset datasets, despite the large sequencing depth. Larger estimated clonotype richness was generally found for naive subsets than for memory subsets. The genetic and exposure-history diversity represented was limited by the small number of donors. Clonotypes shared by all four sorted-subset donors showed higher generation probabilities than non-shared clonotypes.

The donors were healthy, HIV-negative adults with no recently reported acute infections or vaccinations. Only Caucasian adults living in Nashville, Tennessee, USA were represented among the donors. CD4+ T cells were enriched through magnetic negative selection, after which naive cells were positively selected on CD45RA and the remaining negative fraction served as the memory subset. After blood collection by leukapheresis, PBMCs were isolated using Ficoll-Histopaque density gradient centrifugation and then cryopreserved in the vapor phase of liquid nitrogen. Analytical flow cytometry was used to check the purity and quantity of every magnetically sorted T cell population. Each sorted fraction had its genomic DNA isolated and then quantified by UV absorbance on a Nanodrop 2000c. Trimming removed 5 bases from V and 6 bases from J; the gene matches leave 11 bases unexplained. The CDR3 has 15 amino acids, counting the end cysteine and phenylalanine. Only the CDR3 portion is preserved as DNA: 45 bases, with reading frame beginning at the first base. Via the germline V gene, CDR1 is SGHVS and CDR2 FNYEAQ.

Using the deep immunoSEQ assay, TCR CDR3 regions were amplified from genomic DNA by multiplex PCR. Genomic DNA extracted from each cell subset was distributed evenly over all wells of several immunoSEQ 96-well plates, and each plate served as one replicate. For sorted subsets, around 0.2 ug of genomic DNA, equivalent to some 30,000 T cell genomes, went into each replicate PCR. The purified libraries were quantified using a Qubit 3.0 fluorometer, sized with a Bioanalyzer 2100, and then quantified again using the KAPA Library Quantification kit. Every immunoSEQ 96-well plate was sequenced on a dedicated single-read 150-cycle Illumina NextSeq 550 flow cell. The authors processed their data as follows. Because the immunoSEQ output held only junctional sequences and lacked quality scores, the filtering could not match the filtering applied to full-length reads. To assign V/J genes and CDR3, sequences were annotated against IMGT germline references using PyIR, a Python wrapper for IgBLAST v1.9. Any read was removed if the V/J assignment was weak (E-value above 1e-6), the CDR3 was missing, or the read contained stop codons, out-of-frame junctions, or ambiguous translated residues. V3J clonotypes were defined by identical inferred V gene, J gene, and CDR3 amino acid sequence. To compute the percentage overlap between repertoires, the number of shared unique clonotypes was divided by the size of the smaller repertoire. Repertoire richness was assessed with RTK rarefaction, the Chao1 estimator, and Recon v2.1 estimates of unobserved clonotypes. OLGA was used to compute generation probabilities for all TCRbeta clonotypes that the gDNA method yielded from four donors. The table comes from immuneACCESS by way of TCRdb, which keeps in-frame sequences with V and J called. Part of the clones is missing from these tables; in studies checked, under half for an unresolved V gene and the rest for unknown reasons. That table is the source of V, J and clone size, and D and trimming were worked out from the DNA. In all, the sample holds 2.3 million or so clones, and about 92% of those were seen once. 0.39% of the sample is held by the ten biggest clonotypes.

Comments on this clone: It lacks a known antigen. Per-nucleotide qualities are absent, and no much larger clonotype sits a single base away.

This clonotype was sampled from a man aged 18 to 30 in good health. Some clones in this sample may be carry-over from other donors' samples. Input material: naive CD4+ T cells from PBMCs. Per the publication, the cell subset or site label means: CD45RA+ positively selected. The sequence joins TRBV7-6 to TRBJ2-3; 7 of the junction bases match TRBD2. The base sequence is TGTGCCAGCAGCGCGTTAGGGAGGGCCGTGGATACGCAGTATTTT. Its translation is CASSALGRAVDTQYF.